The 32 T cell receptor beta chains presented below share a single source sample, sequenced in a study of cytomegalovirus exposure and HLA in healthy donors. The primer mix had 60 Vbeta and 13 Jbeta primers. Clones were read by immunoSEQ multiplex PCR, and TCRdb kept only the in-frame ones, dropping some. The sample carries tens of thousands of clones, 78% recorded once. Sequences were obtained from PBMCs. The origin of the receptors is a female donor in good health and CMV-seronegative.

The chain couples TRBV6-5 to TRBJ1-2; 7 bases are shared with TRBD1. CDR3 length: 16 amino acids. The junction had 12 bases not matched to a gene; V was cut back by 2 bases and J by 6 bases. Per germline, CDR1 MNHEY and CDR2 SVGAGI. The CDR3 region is CASSYLPPRGFDGYTF. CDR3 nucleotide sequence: TGTGCCAGCAGTTACCTCCCTCCCAGGGGGTTTGATGGCTACACCTTC.

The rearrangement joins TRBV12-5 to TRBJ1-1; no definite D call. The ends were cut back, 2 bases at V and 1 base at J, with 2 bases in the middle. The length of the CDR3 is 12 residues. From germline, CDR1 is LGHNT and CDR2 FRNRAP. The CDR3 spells CASGLQNTEAFF. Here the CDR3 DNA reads TGTGCTAGTGGTTTGCAGAACACTGAAGCTTTCTTT.

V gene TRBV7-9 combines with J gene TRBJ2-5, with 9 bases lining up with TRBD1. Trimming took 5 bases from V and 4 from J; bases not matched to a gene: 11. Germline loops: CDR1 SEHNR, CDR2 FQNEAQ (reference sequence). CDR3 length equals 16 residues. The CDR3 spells CASSRVIQGAGETQYF. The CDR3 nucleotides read TGTGCCAGCAGCCGCGTAATACAGGGGGCGGGAGAGACCCAGTACTTC.

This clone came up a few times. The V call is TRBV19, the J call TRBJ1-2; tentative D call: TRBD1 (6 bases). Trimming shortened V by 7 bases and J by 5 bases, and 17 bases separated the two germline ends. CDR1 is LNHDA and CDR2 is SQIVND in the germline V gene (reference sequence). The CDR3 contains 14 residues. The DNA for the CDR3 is TGTGCCAGTAAAGGTAACAGGGATTTATATGGCTACACCTTC. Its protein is CASKGNRDLYGYTF.

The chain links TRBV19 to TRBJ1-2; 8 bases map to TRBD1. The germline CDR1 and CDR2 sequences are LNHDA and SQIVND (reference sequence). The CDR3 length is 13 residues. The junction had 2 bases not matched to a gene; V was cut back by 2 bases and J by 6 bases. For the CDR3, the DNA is TGTGCCAGTAGTATATCGGACAGGGATGGCTACACCTTC. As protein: CASSISDRDGYTF.

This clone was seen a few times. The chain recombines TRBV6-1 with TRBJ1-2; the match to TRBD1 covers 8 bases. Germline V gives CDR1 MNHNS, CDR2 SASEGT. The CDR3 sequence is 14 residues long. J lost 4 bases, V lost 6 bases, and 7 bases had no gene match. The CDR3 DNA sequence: TGTGCCAGCAGCGAATCAGGGGGCGGCTATGGCTACACCTTC. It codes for CASSESGGGYGYTF.

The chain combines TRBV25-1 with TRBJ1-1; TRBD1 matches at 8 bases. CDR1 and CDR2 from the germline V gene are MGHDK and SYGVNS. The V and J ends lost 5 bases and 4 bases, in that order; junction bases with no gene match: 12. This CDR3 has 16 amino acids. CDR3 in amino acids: CASSITRTGRFTEAFF. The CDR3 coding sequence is TGTGCCAGCAGTATCACCCGGACAGGGAGGTTCACTGAAGCTTTCTTT.

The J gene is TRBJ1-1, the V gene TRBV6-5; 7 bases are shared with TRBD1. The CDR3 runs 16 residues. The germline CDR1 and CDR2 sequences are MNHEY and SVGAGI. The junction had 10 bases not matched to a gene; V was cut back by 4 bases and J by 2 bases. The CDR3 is CASSSLRGQPNTEAFF. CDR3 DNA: TGTGCCAGCAGTTCACTTAGGGGACAGCCAAACACTGAAGCTTTCTTT.

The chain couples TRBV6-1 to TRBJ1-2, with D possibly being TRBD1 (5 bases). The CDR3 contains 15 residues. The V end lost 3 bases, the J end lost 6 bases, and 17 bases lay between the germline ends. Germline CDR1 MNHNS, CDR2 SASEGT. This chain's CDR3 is CASSDAAPGGDGYTF. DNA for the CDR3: TGTGCCAGCAGTGACGCCGCCCCGGGGGGAGATGGCTACACCTTC.

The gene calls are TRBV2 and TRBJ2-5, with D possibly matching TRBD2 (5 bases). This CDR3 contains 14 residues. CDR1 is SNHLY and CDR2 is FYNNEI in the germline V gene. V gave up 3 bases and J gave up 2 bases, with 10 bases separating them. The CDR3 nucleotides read TGTGCCAGCAGTGAGAGGGTACTACAAGAGACCCAGTACTTC. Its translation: CASSERVLQETQYF. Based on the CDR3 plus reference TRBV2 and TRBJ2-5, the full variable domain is EPEVTQTPSHQVTQMGQEVILRCVPISNHLYFYWYRQILGQKVEFLVSFYNNEISEKSEIFDDQFSVERPDGSNFTLKIRSTKLEDSAMYFCASSERVLQETQYFGPGTRLLVL.

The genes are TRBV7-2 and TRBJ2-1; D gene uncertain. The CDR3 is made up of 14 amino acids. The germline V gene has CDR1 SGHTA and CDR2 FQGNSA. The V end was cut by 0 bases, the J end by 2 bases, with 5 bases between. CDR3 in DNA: TGTGCCAGCAGCTTAGCTAACACCTACAATGAGCAGTTCTTC. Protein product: CASSLANTYNEQFF.

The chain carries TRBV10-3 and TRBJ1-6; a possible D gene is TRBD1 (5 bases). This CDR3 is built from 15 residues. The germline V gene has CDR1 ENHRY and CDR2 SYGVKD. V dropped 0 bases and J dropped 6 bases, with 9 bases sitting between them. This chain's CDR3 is CAISESQGGNSPLHF. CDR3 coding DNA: TGTGCCATCAGTGAGTCCCAGGGAGGTAATTCACCCCTCCACTTT.

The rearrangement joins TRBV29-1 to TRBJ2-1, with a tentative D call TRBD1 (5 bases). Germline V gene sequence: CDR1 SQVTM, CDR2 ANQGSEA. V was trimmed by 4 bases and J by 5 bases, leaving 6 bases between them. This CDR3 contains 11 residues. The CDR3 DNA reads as TGCAGCGTTGCCAGGGACAATGAGCAGTTCTTC. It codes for CSVARDNEQFF.

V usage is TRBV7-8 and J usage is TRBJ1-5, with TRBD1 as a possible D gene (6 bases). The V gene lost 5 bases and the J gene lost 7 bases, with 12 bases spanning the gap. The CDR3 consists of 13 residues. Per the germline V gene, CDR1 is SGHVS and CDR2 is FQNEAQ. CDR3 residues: CASSRQVGQPQHF. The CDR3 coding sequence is TGTGCCAGCAGCCGACAGGTCGGACAGCCCCAGCATTTT.

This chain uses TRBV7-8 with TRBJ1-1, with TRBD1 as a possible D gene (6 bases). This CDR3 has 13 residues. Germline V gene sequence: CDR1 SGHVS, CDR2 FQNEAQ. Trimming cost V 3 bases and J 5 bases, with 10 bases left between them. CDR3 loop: CASSFWDTTEAFF. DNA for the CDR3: TGTGCCAGCAGCTTTTGGGACACTACTGAAGCTTTCTTT.

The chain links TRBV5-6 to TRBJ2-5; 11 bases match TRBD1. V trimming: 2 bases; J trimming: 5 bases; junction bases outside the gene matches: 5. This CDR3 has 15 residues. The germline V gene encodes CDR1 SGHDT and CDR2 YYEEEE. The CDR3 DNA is TGTGCCAGCAGCTTCTCCGGGACAGGGGGTGAGACCCAGTACTTC. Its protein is CASSFSGTGGETQYF.

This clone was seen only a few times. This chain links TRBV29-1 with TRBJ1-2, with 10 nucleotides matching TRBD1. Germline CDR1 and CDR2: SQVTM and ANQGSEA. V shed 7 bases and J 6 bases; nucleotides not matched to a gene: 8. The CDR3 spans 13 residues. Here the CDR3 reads CSELTGGIDGYTF. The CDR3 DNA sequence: TGCAGCGAGCTGACAGGGGGCATCGATGGCTACACCTTC.

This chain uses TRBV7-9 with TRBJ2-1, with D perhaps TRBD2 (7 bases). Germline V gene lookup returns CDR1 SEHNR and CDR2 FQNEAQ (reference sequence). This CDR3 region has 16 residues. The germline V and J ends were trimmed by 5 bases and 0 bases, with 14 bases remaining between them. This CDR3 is CASSPRGDNSYNEQFF. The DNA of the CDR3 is TGTGCCAGCAGCCCACGGGGGGACAACTCCTACAATGAGCAGTTCTTC.

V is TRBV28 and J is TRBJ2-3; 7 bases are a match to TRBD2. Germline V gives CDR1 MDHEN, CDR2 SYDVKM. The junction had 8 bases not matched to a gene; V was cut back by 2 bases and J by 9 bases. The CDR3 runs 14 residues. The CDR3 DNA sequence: TGTGCCAGCAGTTTAGGCTCCAGGGAGGGAACGCAGTATTTT. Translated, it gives CASSLGSREGTQYF.

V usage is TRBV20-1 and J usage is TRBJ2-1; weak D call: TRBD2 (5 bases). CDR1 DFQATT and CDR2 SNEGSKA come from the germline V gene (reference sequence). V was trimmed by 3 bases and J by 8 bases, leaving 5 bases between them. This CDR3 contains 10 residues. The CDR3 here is CSASGDEQFF. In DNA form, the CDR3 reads TGCAGTGCTAGCGGGGATGAGCAGTTCTTC.

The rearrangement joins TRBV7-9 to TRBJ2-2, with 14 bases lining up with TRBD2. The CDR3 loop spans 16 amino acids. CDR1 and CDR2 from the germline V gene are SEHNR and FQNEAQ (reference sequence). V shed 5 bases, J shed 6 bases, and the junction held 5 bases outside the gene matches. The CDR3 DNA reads TGTGCCAGCAGCCCAAGACTAGCGGGGGGGCCCGGGGAGCTGTTTTTT. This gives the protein CASSPRLAGGPGELFF.

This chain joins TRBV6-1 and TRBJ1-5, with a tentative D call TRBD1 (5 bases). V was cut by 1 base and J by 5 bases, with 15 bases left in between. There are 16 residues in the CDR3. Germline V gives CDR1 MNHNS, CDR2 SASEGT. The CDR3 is CASSEVLSGWDQPQHF. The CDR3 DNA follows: TGTGCCAGCAGTGAAGTTTTATCAGGGTGGGATCAGCCCCAGCATTTT.

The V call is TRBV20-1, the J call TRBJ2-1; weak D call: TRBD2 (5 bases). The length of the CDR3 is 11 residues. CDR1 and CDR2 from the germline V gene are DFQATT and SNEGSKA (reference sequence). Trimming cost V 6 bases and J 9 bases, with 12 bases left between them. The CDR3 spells CSAATRGEQFF. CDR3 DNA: TGCAGTGCCGCTACTCGGGGTGAGCAGTTCTTC.

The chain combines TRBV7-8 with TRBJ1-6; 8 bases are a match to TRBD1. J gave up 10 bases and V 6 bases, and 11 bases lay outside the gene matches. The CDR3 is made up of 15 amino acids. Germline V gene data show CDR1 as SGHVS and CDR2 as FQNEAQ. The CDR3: CASRFATGVKSPLHF. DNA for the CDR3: TGTGCCAGCAGGTTCGCGACAGGGGTAAAATCACCCCTCCACTTT.

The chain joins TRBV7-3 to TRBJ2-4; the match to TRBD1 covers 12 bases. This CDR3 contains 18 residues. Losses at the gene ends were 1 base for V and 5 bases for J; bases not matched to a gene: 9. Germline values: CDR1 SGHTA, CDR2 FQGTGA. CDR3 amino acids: CASSLIRAGTGGQNIQYF. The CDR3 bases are TGTGCCAGCAGCTTAATTAGAGCCGGGACAGGGGGCCAAAACATTCAGTACTTC.

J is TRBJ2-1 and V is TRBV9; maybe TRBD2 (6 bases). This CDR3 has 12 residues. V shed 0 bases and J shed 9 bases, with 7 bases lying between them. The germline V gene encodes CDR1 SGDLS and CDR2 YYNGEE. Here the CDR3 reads CASSVGGAEQFF. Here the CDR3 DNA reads TGTGCCAGCAGCGTAGGCGGGGCTGAGCAGTTCTTC.

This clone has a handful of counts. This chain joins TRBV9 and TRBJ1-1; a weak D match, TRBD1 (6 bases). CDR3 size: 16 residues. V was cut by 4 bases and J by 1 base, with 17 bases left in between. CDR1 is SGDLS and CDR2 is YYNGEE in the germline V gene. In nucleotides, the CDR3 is TGTGCCAGCAGCCCCATGCCTGGGACAACGAACACTGAAGCTTTCTTT. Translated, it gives CASSPMPGTTNTEAFF.

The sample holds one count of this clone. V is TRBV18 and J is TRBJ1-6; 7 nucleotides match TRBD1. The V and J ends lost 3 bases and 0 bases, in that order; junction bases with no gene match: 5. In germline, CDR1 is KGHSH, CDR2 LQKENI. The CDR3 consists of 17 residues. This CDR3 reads CASSPKDRSSYNSPLHF. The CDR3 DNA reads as TGTGCCAGCTCACCCAAGGACAGGAGCTCCTATAATTCACCCCTCCACTTT.

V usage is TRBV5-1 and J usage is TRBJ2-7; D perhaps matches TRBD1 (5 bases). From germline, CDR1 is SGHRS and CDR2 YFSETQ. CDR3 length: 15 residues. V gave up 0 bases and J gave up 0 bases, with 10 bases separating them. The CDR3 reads CASSLAQGVSYEQYF. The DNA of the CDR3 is TGCGCCAGCAGCTTGGCGCAAGGGGTCTCCTACGAGCAGTACTTC.

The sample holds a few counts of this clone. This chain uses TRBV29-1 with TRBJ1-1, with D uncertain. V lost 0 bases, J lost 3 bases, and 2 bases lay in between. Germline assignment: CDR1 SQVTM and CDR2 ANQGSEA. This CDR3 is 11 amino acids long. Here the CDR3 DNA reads TGCAGCGTTGAAGACTACACTGAAGCTTTCTTT. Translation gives CSVEDYTEAFF.

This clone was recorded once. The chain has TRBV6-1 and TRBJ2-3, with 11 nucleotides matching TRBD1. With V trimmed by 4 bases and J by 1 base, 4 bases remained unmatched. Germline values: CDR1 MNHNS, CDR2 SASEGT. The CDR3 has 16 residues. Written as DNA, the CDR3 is TGTGCCAGCAGTGCGGACAGGGGGCCGGGCACAGATACGCAGTATTTT. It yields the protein CASSADRGPGTDTQYF.

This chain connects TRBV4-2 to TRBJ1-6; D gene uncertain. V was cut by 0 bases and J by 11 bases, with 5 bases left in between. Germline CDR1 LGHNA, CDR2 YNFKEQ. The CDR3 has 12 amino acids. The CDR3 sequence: CASSQDRAPLHF. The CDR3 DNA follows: TGTGCCAGCAGCCAAGATAGAGCACCCCTCCACTTT.